The clone carrying this T cell receptor (beta chain) was seen once. This sample is drawn from a study of T cell responses to AZD1222 COVID-19 vaccine. Germline values: CDR1 SGHKS, CDR2 YYEKEE (reference sequence). The V end lost 0 bases, the J end lost 7 bases, and 14 bases lay between the germline ends. The CDR3 has 14 amino acids. Data came from immunoSEQ multiplex PCR; TCRdb stores just in-frame clones and leaves some out. The data show 100,000 to 150,000 clones, about nine tenths seen once. The source material was peripheral blood, sampled on day 0 of AZD1222 vaccination. V gene TRBV5-5 combines with J gene TRBJ2-7, with a weak D call TRBD2 (5 bases). This TCR was sampled from an adult in good health. CDR3 sequence (DNA): TGTGCCAGCAGCTTGGGGACCCGGGGAAGAGAGCAGTACTTC. It encodes CASSLGTRGREQYF.